Presented here are 19 T cell receptor beta chains from one specimen sequenced in a study of CD8+ T cells in alopecia areata. Extracted RNA was reverse transcribed into cDNA, the sequencing template. Data came from immunoSEQ multiplex PCR; TCRdb stores just in-frame clones and leaves some out. The sample yields more than 90,000 clones, without any singletons. Source material: lesional skin. The receptor source for this set is a C3H/HeJ mouse with alopecia areata. Strain MHC haplotype: H2-k.

This clone has a handful of counts. Each gene name is a mouse one. The CDR3 end is not reached by the read, which stops 4 residues before it; the germline J gene fills it in. J is TRBJ2-5 and V is TRBV1; 11 positions match TRBD2. Germline V lookup: CDR1 NSQYPW, CDR2 LRSPGD (reference sequence). V gave up 1 base and J gave up 3 bases; unmatched junction bases: 3. The CDR3 sequence is 16 residues long. Here the CDR3 reads CTCSAAGTGGQDTQYF. The sequenced CDR3 bases are TGCACCTGCAGTGCAGCCGGGACTGGGGGTCAAGAC.

On this clone: Gene names are the mouse ones. Coverage ceases 4 residues before the CDR3 finishes, and the germline J gene fills in the end. The chain links TRBV13-3 to TRBJ1-1; 8 positions match TRBD1. The germline V gene encodes CDR1 NNHDY and CDR2 SYVADS. This CDR3 is built from 14 residues. The V segment lost 3 bases and the J segment 3 bases; nucleotides outside the gene matches: 4. The CDR3 region is CASSVTGVDTEVFF. Incomplete CDR3 DNA: TGTGCCAGCAGTGTGACAGGGGTGGACACA.

This clone was detected a few times. The listed genes are named as in mouse. The read comes to an end 4 residues before the CDR3 does, leaving the germline J gene to fill in the end. The chain recombines TRBV13-3 with TRBJ2-5; 8 positions agree with TRBD1. The CDR3 length is 16 residues. CDR1 is NNHDY, CDR2 SYVADS, per germline. CDR3 sequence: CASSDPRAGGRDTQYF. The CDR3 DNA, read in part, is TGTGCCAGCAGTGACCCCCGGGCAGGGGGCAGGGAC.

As for this clone: Mouse germline and gene names are used. The CDR3 goes on 4 residues after the read ends, and that part is filled in from the germline J gene. The chain couples TRBV13-3 to TRBJ1-1; the match to TRBD1 covers 7 bases. CDR1 is NNHDY, CDR2 SYVADS, per germline. V shed 5 bases, J shed 4 bases, and the junction held 11 bases outside the gene matches. This CDR3 has 15 amino acids. The DNA read from the CDR3 is TGTGCCAGCAGGCCGGGACAGCGATCAGCCACA. It codes for CASRPGQRSAT. The entire CDR3 protein is CASRPGQRSATEVFF.

This clone was counted ten times or more. Gene names and germline refer to mouse. The sequenced fragment ends 4 residues before the CDR3 boundary, so the rest is inferred from the germline J gene. The J gene is TRBJ1-2, the V gene TRBV13-3; 11 bases are a match to TRBD1. Germline CDR1 reads NNHDY; CDR2 reads SYVADS. CDR3 length equals 14 residues. CDR3 amino acids: CASSDGTGGGDYTF. CDR3 DNA (partial): TGTGCCAGCAGTGATGGGACAGGGGGCGGC.

A few counts support this clone. Gene names denote mouse genes. Read data end 4 residues before the CDR3 end; the end is taken from the germline J gene. This chain uses TRBV17 with TRBJ2-5, with a tentative D call TRBD1 (5 bases). V lost 5 bases and J 2 bases, leaving 11 bases between the germline ends. This CDR3 has 14 amino acids. CDR1 is MNHDT and CDR2 is YYDKIL in the germline V gene. CDR3 region: CASSSPGSQDTQYF. CDR3 DNA, as far as it was read: TGTGCTAGCAGTTCTCCAGGGAGCCAAGAC.

This clone occurred a few times. Gene labels here are mouse ones. The observed sequence ends 4 residues before the CDR3 terminus, with the missing tail filled in from the germline J gene. The chain is built from TRBV19 and TRBJ2-7; the D is unclear. This CDR3 comprises 12 residues. Germline values: CDR1 FNHDT, CDR2 SITEND (reference sequence). The sequenced CDR3 bases are TGTGCCAGCAGTAGCCATAGGGAT. The encoded protein is CASSSHRD. In full, the CDR3 reads CASSSHRDEQYF.

This clone was detected only a few times. The listed genes are named as in mouse. The read falls 4 residues short of the CDR3 end, and the missing part is taken from the germline J gene. The chain combines TRBV1 with TRBJ2-5; TRBD2 matches 10 bases. The CDR3 totals 17 residues. Losses at the gene ends were 2 bases for V and 2 bases for J; bases not matched to a gene: 7. Germline CDR1 reads NSQYPW; CDR2 reads LRSPGD (reference sequence). CDR3 loop: CTCSALRDWGFQDTQYF. CDR3 bases read: TGCACCTGCAGTGCACTCCGGGACTGGGGCTTCCAAGAC.

Comment on this clone: The listed genes are named as in mouse. From the germline J gene comes the end of the CDR3, since the read stops 4 residues before it. V gene TRBV1 combines with J gene TRBJ2-4, with TRBD2 matching over 9 bases. CDR3 size: 15 residues. Germline V CDR1 and CDR2: NSQYPW, LRSPGD (reference sequence). The CDR3 spells CTCSAEPGLGNTLYF. The part of the CDR3 DNA that was read is TGCACCTGCAGTGCAGAACCGGGACTGGGAAAC.

This clone turned up a few times. Here the gene names and germline are mouse. Sequencing ends 4 residues short of the CDR3 end; the germline J gene provides the rest. This chain links TRBV19 with TRBJ1-4; possibly TRBD1 for D (5 bases). V lost 4 bases and J 2 bases, leaving 9 bases between the germline ends. Germline CDR1 is FNHDT and CDR2 is SITEND (reference sequence). The CDR3 spans 14 residues. The CDR3 DNA, read in part, is TGTGCCAGCAGTGACAGTCCCTCCAACGAA. Translating gives CASSDSPSNE. The CDR3 in full is CASSDSPSNERLFF.

This clone has only a few counts. Mouse germline and gene names are used. Read data end 4 residues before the CDR3 end; the end is taken from the germline J gene. The chain joins TRBV12-1 to TRBJ2-1, with 10 bases fitting TRBD2. This CDR3 region has 14 residues. Germline V gives CDR1 SGHSN, CDR2 HYEKVE. The CDR3 is CASSLDLGGPEQFF. CDR3 bases read: TGTGCCAGCTCTCTCGACCTGGGGGGGCCT.

This clone has just a few counts. Mouse germline and gene names are used. The sequence runs out 4 residues before the end of the CDR3; the remainder is reconstructed from the germline J gene. The chain links TRBV13-3 to TRBJ2-4, with TRBD1 matching 11 bases. The CDR3 consists of 15 residues. CDR1 is NNHDY and CDR2 is SYVADS in the germline V gene. J was trimmed by 2 bases and V by 5 bases; bases with no gene match: 4. The covered CDR3 bases are TGTGCCAGCAGAGGGACAGGGGGTTTTCAAAAC. It specifies CASRGTGGFQN. The whole CDR3 sequence reads CASRGTGGFQNTLYF.

A note on this clone: The genes and germline here are from mouse. The missing CDR3 end, 4 residues past where the read stops, is filled in from the germline J gene. This chain links TRBV13-1 with TRBJ1-1; perhaps TRBD1 as D (6 bases). The CDR3 consists of 12 residues. The germline V gene has CDR1 NSHNY and CDR2 SYGAGN. V lost 7 bases and J lost 1, with 8 bases in between. The CDR3: CASRGQNTEVFF. The sequenced CDR3 bases are TGTGCCAGCCGGGGACAAAACACA.

This clone was picked up a small number of times. The germline and genes are mouse ones. The missing CDR3 end, 4 residues past where the read stops, is filled in from the germline J gene. The chain joins TRBV13-3 to TRBJ1-1; the D gene is possibly TRBD1 (6 bases). Trimming pared 6 bases from V and 2 bases from J, leaving 11 bases between. The CDR3 is 13 amino acids. Germline V CDR1 and CDR2: NNHDY, SYVADS. The CDR3 here is CASTLGHNTEVFF. The sequenced part of the CDR3 DNA is TGTGCCAGCACCCTGGGACATAACACA.

This clone has just a few counts. The database protein in TCRdb disagrees with the DNA translation at residue 13; the sequence shown here was translated from the DNA. Mouse names are used for the genes. The observed sequence ends 3 residues before the CDR3 terminus, with the missing tail filled in from the germline J gene. This chain uses TRBV13-1 with TRBJ1-6; 7 bases fit TRBD1. TRBJ1-6 is an open reading frame, and its role is uncertain. The CDR3 covers 16 residues. The germline gives CDR1 NSHNY, CDR2 SYGAGN. Unmatched junction bases numbered 2, after V lost 2 bases and J lost 0 bases. The CDR3 here is CASSEQGNSYNSPLYF. The covered CDR3 bases are TGTGCCAGCAGTGAACAGGGGAATTCCTATAATTCGCCC.

This clone was observed many times. The database protein in TCRdb disagrees with the DNA translation at residue 13; the sequence shown here was translated from the DNA. Gene names denote mouse genes. The read ends 3 residues shy of where the CDR3 ends; the end is completed using the germline J gene. The J gene is TRBJ1-3, the V gene TRBV13-3; TRBD1 matches 10 bases. V lost 3 bases, J lost 4 bases, and 7 bases stayed unmatched. This CDR3 is 16 amino acids long. Germline V gene lookup returns CDR1 NNHDY and CDR2 SYVADS. Incomplete CDR3 DNA: TGTGCCAGCAGTGTAGGGGGACAGGGGAGAGGAAATACG. Translated, it gives CASSVGGQGRGNT. The whole CDR3 protein reads CASSVGGQGRGNTLYF.

This clone has more than one count but fewer than ten. The gene names given are mouse names. The read is 4 residues too short to cover the CDR3 end, so that end is filled in from the germline J gene. V gene TRBV1 combines with J gene TRBJ2-1, with TRBD2 identical over 8 bases. This CDR3 spans 15 amino acids. With V trimmed by 1 base and J by 6 bases, 5 bases remained unmatched. Germline-derived CDR1 and CDR2 are NSQYPW and LRSPGD (reference sequence). The CDR3 bases that were read are TGCACCTGCAGTGCAGGGCTGGGGGGATTTGCT. This encodes CTCSAGLGGFA. The entire CDR3 protein is CTCSAGLGGFAEQFF.

On this clone itself: Mouse gene names apply. The read ends 4 residues early relative to the CDR3; the germline J gene fills the gap. The chain employs TRBV13-3 and TRBJ2-5, with TRBD1 identical over 10 bases. The V gene's germline CDR1 is NNHDY and CDR2 SYVADS. CDR3 length: 15 amino acids. The sequenced part of the CDR3 DNA is TGTGCCAGCAGTGACGGGGGGACAGGGGAAGAC. Amino acid sequence: CASSDGGTGED. The CDR3, in full, reads CASSDGGTGEDTQYF.

Details on this clone: Genes and germline are mouse. The read gets to within 4 residues of the CDR3 end, and the germline J gene fills in the rest. The chain employs TRBV31 and TRBJ2-3; possible D gene TRBD1, 6 bases. The CDR3 length is 15 residues. Trimming left V 5 bases short and J 0 bases short, with 15 bases between. From germline, CDR1 is GKSSPN and CDR2 SITVG. CDR3 DNA (partial): TGTGCCTGGTCCCCCGACAGGTCTAGTGCAGAA. Protein product: CAWSPDRSSAE. The CDR3 in full is CAWSPDRSSAETLYF.